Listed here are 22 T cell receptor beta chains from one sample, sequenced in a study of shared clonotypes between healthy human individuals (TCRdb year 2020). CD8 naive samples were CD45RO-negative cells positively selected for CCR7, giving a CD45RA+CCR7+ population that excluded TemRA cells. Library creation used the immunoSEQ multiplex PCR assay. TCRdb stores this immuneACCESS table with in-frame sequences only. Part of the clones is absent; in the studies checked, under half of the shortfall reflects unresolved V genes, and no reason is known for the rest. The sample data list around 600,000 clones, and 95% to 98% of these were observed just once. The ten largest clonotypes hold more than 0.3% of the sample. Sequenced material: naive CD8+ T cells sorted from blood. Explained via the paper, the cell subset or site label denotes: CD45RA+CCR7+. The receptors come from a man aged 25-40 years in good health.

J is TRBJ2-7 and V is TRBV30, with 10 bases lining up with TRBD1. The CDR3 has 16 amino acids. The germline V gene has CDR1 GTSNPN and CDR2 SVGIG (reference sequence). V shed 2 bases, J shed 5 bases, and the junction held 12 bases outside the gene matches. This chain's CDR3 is CAWSTPGQGIPDEQYF. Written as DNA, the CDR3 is TGTGCCTGGAGTACCCCGGGACAGGGGATCCCGGACGAGCAGTACTTC.

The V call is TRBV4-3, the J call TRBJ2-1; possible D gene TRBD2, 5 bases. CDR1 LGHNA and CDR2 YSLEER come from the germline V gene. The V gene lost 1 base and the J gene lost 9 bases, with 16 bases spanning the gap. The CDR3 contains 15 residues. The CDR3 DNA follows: TGCGCCAGCAGCCAAGGGTGGACTCCCGTGCTTGAGCAGTTCTTC. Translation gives CASSQGWTPVLEQFF.

The CDR3, as DNA: TGTGCCAGCAGTGGGAGGACTAGAGGCTCCTATGAGCAGTTCTTC. Encoded protein: CASSGRTRGSYEQFF. V is TRBV2 and J is TRBJ2-1; 7 nucleotides align to TRBD2. Germline loops: CDR1 SNHLY, CDR2 FYNNEI. The CDR3 has 15 residues. Trimming removed 4 bases from V and 8 bases from J; junction bases left unmatched: 11.

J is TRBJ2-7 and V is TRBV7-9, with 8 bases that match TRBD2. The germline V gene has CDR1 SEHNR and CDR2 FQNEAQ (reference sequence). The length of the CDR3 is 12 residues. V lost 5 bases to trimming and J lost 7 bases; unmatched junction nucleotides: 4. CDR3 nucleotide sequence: TGTGCCAGCAGCAGTAGCGGGAAGGAGCAGTACTTC. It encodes CASSSSGKEQYF.

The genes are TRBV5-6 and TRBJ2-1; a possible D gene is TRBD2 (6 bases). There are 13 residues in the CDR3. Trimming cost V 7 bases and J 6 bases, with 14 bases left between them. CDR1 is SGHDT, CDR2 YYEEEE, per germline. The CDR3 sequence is CASPGPRGNEQFF. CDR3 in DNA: TGTGCCAGCCCGGGGCCGCGGGGCAATGAGCAGTTCTTC.

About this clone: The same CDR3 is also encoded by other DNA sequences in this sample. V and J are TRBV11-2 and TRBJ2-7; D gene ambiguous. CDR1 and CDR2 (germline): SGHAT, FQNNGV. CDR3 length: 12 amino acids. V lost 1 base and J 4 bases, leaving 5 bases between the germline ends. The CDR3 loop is CASSLVGYEQYF. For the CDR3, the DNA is TGTGCCAGCAGCTTAGTAGGTTACGAGCAGTACTTC.

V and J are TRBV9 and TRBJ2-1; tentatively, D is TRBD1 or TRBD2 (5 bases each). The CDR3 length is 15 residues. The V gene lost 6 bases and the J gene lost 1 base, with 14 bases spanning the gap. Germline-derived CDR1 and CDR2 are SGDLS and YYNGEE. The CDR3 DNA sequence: TGTGCCAGCACCACAAATGGGGGTTCCTACAATGAGCAGTTCTTC. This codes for CASTTNGGSYNEQFF.

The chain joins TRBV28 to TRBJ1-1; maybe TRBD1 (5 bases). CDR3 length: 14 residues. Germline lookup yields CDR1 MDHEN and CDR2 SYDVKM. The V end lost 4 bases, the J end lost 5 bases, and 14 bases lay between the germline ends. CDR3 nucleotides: TGTGCCAGCAGTTGGGGCCCTCGGAGGACTGAAGCTTTCTTT. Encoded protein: CASSWGPRRTEAFF.

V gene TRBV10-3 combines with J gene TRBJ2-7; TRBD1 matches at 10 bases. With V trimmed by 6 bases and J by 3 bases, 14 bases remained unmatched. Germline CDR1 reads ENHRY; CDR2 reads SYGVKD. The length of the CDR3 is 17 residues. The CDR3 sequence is CAIRRHSGTGDLYEQYF. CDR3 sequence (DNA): TGTGCCATCAGGAGACACTCCGGGACAGGGGACCTCTACGAGCAGTACTTC.

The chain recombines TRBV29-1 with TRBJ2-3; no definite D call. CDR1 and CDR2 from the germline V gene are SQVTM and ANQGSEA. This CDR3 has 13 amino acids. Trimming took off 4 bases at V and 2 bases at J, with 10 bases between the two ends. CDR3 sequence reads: CSVVGQDTDTQYF. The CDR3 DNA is TGCAGCGTTGTTGGGCAGGACACAGATACGCAGTATTTT.

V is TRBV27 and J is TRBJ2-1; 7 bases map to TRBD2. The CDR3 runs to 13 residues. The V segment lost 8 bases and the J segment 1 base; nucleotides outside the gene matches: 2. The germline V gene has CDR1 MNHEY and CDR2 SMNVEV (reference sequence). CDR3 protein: CASGTTSYNEQFF. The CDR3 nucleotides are TGTGCCAGCGGGACTACTTCCTACAATGAGCAGTTCTTC.

The CDR3 spells CASSSRQNLSYEQYF. As DNA, the CDR3 is TGTGCCAGCAGCTCGAGACAGAATTTATCCTACGAGCAGTACTTC. The chain recombines TRBV28 with TRBJ2-7, with D possibly being TRBD1 (5 bases). Germline V gene sequence: CDR1 MDHEN, CDR2 SYDVKM. Trimming took off 6 bases at V and 1 base at J, with 16 bases between the two ends. The CDR3 totals 15 residues.

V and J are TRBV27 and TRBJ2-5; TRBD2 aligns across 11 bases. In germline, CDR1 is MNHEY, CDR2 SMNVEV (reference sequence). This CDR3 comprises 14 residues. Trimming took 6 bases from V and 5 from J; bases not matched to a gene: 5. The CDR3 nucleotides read TGTGCCAGCAGCCTGGGACTAGCGGCCGAGACCCAGTACTTC. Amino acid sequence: CASSLGLAAETQYF.

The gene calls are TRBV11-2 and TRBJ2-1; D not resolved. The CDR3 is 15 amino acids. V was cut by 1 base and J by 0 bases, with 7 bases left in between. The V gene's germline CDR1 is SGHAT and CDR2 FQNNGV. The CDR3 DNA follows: TGTGCCAGCAGCTTAGTGCAAGACTCCTACAATGAGCAGTTCTTC. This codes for CASSLVQDSYNEQFF. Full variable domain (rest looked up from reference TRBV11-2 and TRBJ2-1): EAGVAQSPRYKIIEKRQSVAFWCNPISGHATLYWYQQILGQGPKLLIQFQNNGVVDDSQLPKDRFSAERLKGVDSTLKIQPAKLEDSAVYLCASSLVQDSYNEQFFGPGTRLTVL.

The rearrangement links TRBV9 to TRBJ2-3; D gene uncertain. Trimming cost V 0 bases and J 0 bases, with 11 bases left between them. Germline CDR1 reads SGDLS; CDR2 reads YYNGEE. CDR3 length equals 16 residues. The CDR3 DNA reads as TGTGCCAGCAGCGTAGAAAGGATTTCTAGCACAGATACGCAGTATTTT. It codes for CASSVERISSTDTQYF.

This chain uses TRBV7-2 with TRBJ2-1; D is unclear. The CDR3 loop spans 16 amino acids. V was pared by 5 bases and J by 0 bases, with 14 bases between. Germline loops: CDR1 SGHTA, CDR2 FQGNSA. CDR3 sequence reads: CASSLPLETSYNEQFF. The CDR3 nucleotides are TGTGCCAGCAGCCTCCCTCTGGAGACCTCCTACAATGAGCAGTTCTTC.

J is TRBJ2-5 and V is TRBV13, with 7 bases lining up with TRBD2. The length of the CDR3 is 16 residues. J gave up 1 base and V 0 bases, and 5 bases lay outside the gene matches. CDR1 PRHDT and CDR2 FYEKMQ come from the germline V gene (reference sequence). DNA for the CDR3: TGTGCCAGCAGCTTAGGAGGGACTAACCTCCAAGAGACCCAGTACTTC. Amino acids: CASSLGGTNLQETQYF.

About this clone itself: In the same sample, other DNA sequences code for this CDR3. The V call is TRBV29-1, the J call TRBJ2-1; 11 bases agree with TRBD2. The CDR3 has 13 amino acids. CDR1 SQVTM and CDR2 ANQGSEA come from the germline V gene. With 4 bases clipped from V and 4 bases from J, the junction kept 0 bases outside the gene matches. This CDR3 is CSVGLAGYNEQFF. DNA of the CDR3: TGCAGCGTTGGACTAGCGGGATACAATGAGCAGTTCTTC.

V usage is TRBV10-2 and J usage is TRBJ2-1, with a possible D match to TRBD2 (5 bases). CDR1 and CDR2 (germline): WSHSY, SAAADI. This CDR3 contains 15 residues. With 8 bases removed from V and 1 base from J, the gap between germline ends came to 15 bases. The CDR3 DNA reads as TGCGCCAGCCAATCCTTGGGAGAGTCCTACAATGAGCAGTTCTTC. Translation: CASQSLGESYNEQFF.

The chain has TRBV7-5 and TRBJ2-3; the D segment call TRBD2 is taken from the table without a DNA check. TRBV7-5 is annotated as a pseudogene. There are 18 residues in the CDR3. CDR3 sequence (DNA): TGTGTCAGAAGCTTAAAGGGACTAGCGGGACCTAGCACAGATACGCAGTATTTT. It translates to CVRSLKGLAGPSTDTQYF.

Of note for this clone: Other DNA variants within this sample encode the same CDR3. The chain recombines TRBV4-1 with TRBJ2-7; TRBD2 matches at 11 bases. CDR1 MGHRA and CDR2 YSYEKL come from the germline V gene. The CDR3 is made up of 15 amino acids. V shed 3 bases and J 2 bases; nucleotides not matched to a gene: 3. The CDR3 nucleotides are TGCGCCAGCAGCCAGCTAGCGGGAGGCGCCTACGAGCAGTACTTC. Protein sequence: CASSQLAGGAYEQYF.

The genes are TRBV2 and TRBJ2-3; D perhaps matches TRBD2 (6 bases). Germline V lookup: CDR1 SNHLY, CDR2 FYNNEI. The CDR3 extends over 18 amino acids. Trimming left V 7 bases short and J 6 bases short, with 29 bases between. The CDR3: CASMSHGRDHEGFDTQYF. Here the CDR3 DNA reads TGTGCCAGCATGTCTCATGGGCGGGACCACGAAGGCTTCGATACGCAGTATTTT. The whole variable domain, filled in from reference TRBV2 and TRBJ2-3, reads EPEVTQTPSHQVTQMGQEVILRCVPISNHLYFYWYRQILGQKVEFLVSFYNNEISEKSEIFDDQFSVERPDGSNFTLKIRSTKLEDSAMYFCASMSHGRDHEGFDTQYFGPGTRLTVL.